This T cell receptor (beta chain) emerged from a study of patients and donors after allogeneic stem cell transplantation. Each CDR3 protein is one row after TCRdb ran MiXCR on the RT-PCR reads. The sample has roughly 880,000 distinct CDR3 sequences; roughly 18% are singletons. This clonotype was sampled from a human donor who was either an allogeneic HSCT recipient or a stem cell or donor lymphocyte infusion donor (not recorded which). It is not recorded whose cells these are; they may come from a transplant donor. Sequencing was carried out using blood, either unsorted or a sorted T cell fraction (not recorded which).

The CDR3 coding sequence is TGTGCCAGCGGTGTGGGGCTTGGTGGTGGCTACACCTTC. This sequence encodes CASGVGLGGGYTF. The rearrangement links TRBV6-1 to TRBJ1-2; tentatively, D is TRBD1 (5 bases). Trimming pared 8 bases from V and 7 bases from J, leaving 17 bases between. The CDR3 covers 13 residues. Germline assignment: CDR1 MNHNS and CDR2 SASEGT.